The sequence of this T cell receptor beta chain was determined in a study of T cells in Graves' hyperthyroidism and ophthalmopathy. Study conclusions and caveats: Most clonotypes expanded in thyroid above 0.001 were likewise present in blood.

The source material, RNA transcripts, was used to amplify TCR beta CDR3 regions. An initial round of RT-PCR targeting the TCR CDR3 relied on the HTBI primer set. TCRdb reprocessed the multiplex PCR reads with MiXCR, giving one entry per CDR3 protein. This table has a few hundred thousand distinct CDR3 sequences, over 15% appearing once. For the diagnoses, clinical symptoms, serum thyroxine and TRAb, thyroid ultrasound and orbital computed tomography were used. This CDR3 has 15 residues. Looked up from germline, CDR1 is MNHNS and CDR2 is SASEGT. With 5 bases clipped from V and 5 bases from J, the junction kept 10 bases outside the gene matches. This clonotype was recorded many times. Antigen unknown.

This sequence was found in a woman in her sixties with Graves' ophthalmopathy. The sequencing input was blood. This sequence joins TRBV6-1 and TRBJ2-7; TRBD1 aligns across 9 bases. The chain's CDR3 is CASSQPGTGLHEQYF. CDR3 sequence (DNA): TGTGCCAGCAGTCAACCCGGGACAGGGTTACACGAGCAGTACTTC.